Included here is one TCR beta chain sequence, with context. The entry originates in a study of T cell responses to AZD1222 COVID-19 vaccine. Germline CDR1 is MGHRA and CDR2 is YSYEKL. V was shortened by 2 bases and J by 12 bases, with 14 bases between the two germline ends. The CDR3 covers 13 residues. Data came from immunoSEQ multiplex PCR; TCRdb stores just in-frame clones and leaves some out. The sample includes about 170,000 clones, approximately 93% of them seen just once. The clonotype was recovered from an adult in good health. The rearrangement uses TRBV4-1 and TRBJ2-1; D possibly matches TRBD1 or TRBD2 (5 bases each). The sample consisted of peripheral blood, taken on day 0 of AZD1222 vaccination. The CDR3 bases are TGCGCCAGCAGCCAATTTACCGGGACCGGGCAGTTCTTC. This encodes CASSQFTGTGQFF.